This entry lists 23 T cell receptor beta chains sequenced from one sample in a study of T cell repertoires in cytomegalovirus infection. What these receptors recognize is not known. TCRdb re-derived calls from the reads in MiXCR, one entry per CDR3 protein. The sample comprises 50,000 or so distinct CDR3 sequences, 20% of which are singletons, and 15% to 20% rests with the top ten. Sequencing was performed on PBMCs, sequenced either directly or after in vitro stimulation (not recorded which). The receptor set was obtained from a human donor in good health (CMV status not recorded). Some clones in this sample may be carry-over from other donors' samples.

The CDR3: CASSQRTEMNTEAFF. The CDR3, as DNA: TGCGCCAGCAGCCAAAGAACAGAGATGAACACTGAAGCTTTCTTT. This sequence joins TRBV4-1 and TRBJ1-1; D is ambiguous. The ends were cut back, 2 bases at V and 0 bases at J, with 10 bases in the middle. The germline gives CDR1 MGHRA, CDR2 YSYEKL. The CDR3 is 15 residues long.

This clonotype was picked up a small number of times. The gene calls are TRBV2 and TRBJ2-2; 9 nucleotides line up with TRBD2. The J segment lost 4 bases and the V segment lost 6 bases, leaving 6 bases of the junction unmatched. CDR3 length: 15 residues. The germline CDR1 and CDR2 sequences are SNHLY and FYNNEI. The CDR3 spells CASSYSGGGTGELFF. The CDR3, as DNA: TGTGCCAGCAGCTATAGCGGGGGAGGCACCGGGGAGCTGTTTTTT.

This chain links TRBV6-6 with TRBJ2-7; possibly TRBD2 for D (6 bases). CDR1 is MNHNY and CDR2 is SVGAGI in the germline V gene (reference sequence). The CDR3 is 15 residues long. Trimming took 6 bases from V and 2 from J, leaving 17 bases between them. The CDR3 loop reads CASSTRRALTYEQYF. The DNA for the CDR3 is TGTGCCAGCAGCACGAGGAGGGCTCTTACCTACGAGCAGTACTTC.

J is TRBJ2-4 and V is TRBV10-3; the D gene is possibly TRBD1 (6 bases). The CDR3 is made up of 17 amino acids. Germline V gene data show CDR1 as ENHRY and CDR2 as SYGVKD. V lost 6 bases and J lost 4, with 22 bases in between. Written as DNA, the CDR3 is TGTGCCATCAGCAACCTCCCAGGGACACCTAATAAAAACATTCAGTACTTC. It translates to CAISNLPGTPNKNIQYF.

The genes are TRBV4-2 and TRBJ1-2; the D is unclear. Germline assignment: CDR1 LGHNA and CDR2 YNFKEQ. The germline V and J ends were trimmed by 0 bases and 7 bases, with 9 bases remaining between them. This CDR3 spans 13 amino acids. The CDR3 loop reads CASSQDVGRGYTF. CDR3 nucleotide sequence: TGTGCCAGCAGCCAAGATGTCGGGCGTGGCTACACCTTC.

This clonotype was detected ten times or more. The V gene is TRBV19, the J gene TRBJ2-3; 8 positions match TRBD2. Trimming removed 6 bases from V and 2 bases from J; junction bases left unmatched: 4. This CDR3 contains 14 residues. Germline CDR1 LNHDA, CDR2 SQIVND (reference sequence). The CDR3 sequence is CASRKRESTDTQYF. CDR3 DNA: TGTGCCAGTAGAAAGCGGGAGTCCACAGATACGCAGTATTTT.

The rearrangement joins TRBV12-3 or TRBV12-4 to TRBJ2-7; tentatively, D is TRBD1 (5 bases). Trimming removed 1 base from V and 6 bases from J, with 7 bases in between. The CDR3 loop spans 12 amino acids. DNA of the CDR3: TGTGCCAGCAGTTTAGAGGGGATCGAGCAGTACTTC. It specifies CASSLEGIEQYF.

This clonotype came up a few times. The rearrangement joins TRBV7-6 to TRBJ1-4; D perhaps matches TRBD1 (5 bases). There are 14 residues in the CDR3. Trimming removed 5 bases from V and 4 bases from J, with 11 bases in between. From germline, CDR1 is SGHVS and CDR2 FNYEAQ. The CDR3 here is CASSMGRINEKLFF. CDR3 DNA sequence: TGTGCCAGCAGCATGGGACGGATTAATGAAAAACTGTTTTTT. Full variable domain (rest looked up from reference TRBV7-6 and TRBJ1-4): GAGVSQSPRYKVTKRGQDVALRCDPISGHVSLYWYRQALGQGPEFLTYFNYEAQQDKSGLPNDRFSAERPEGSISTLTIQRTEQRDSAMYRCASSMGRINEKLFFGSGTQLSVL.

The chain has TRBV7-9 and TRBJ2-7, with 8 bases lining up with TRBD2. J gave up 4 bases and V 2 bases, and 4 bases lay outside the gene matches. The CDR3 runs to 14 residues. Germline V lookup: CDR1 SEHNR, CDR2 FQNEAQ (reference sequence). The DNA for the CDR3 is TGTGCCAGCAGCTTAAGAGCGGGGGCGTACGAGCAGTACTTC. Protein product: CASSLRAGAYEQYF.

This clonotype was recorded many times. This chain uses TRBV10-2 with TRBJ2-5; TRBD2 matches 9 bases. CDR1 is WSHSY and CDR2 is SAAADI in the germline V gene. The CDR3 totals 16 residues. With 6 bases clipped from V and 0 bases from J, the junction kept 8 bases outside the gene matches. The CDR3, as DNA: TGCGCCAGCAGAGTCAGCGGGGGGACCTACCAAGAGACCCAGTACTTC. Protein sequence: CASRVSGGTYQETQYF.

The table lists this clonotype with a few counts. V is TRBV30 and J is TRBJ2-1, with 9 bases that match TRBD2. CDR3 length equals 13 residues. Per the germline V gene, CDR1 is GTSNPN and CDR2 is SVGIG (reference sequence). The V segment lost 4 bases and the J segment 9 bases; nucleotides outside the gene matches: 7. The CDR3 protein is CAWTGLAGSEQFF. The CDR3 bases are TGTGCCTGGACTGGGCTAGCGGGAAGTGAGCAGTTCTTC.

The rearrangement links TRBV6-2 or TRBV6-3 to TRBJ2-7, with no clear D. Looked up from germline, CDR1 is MNHEY and CDR2 is SVGEGT. V was pared by 0 bases and J by 4 bases, with 13 bases between. The CDR3 has 15 amino acids. The CDR3 reads CASSYSIRSPYEQYF. In nucleotides, the CDR3 is TGTGCCAGCAGTTACTCGATACGGAGCCCATACGAGCAGTACTTC.

By share, this clonotype counts as medium-sized (0.01 to 0.1%). The V call is TRBV6-2 or TRBV6-3, the J call TRBJ2-3; TRBD2 matches 10 bases. The ends lost 8 bases at V and 3 bases at J; junction bases unmatched: 5. The germline V gene encodes CDR1 MNHEY and CDR2 SVGEGT. The CDR3 is 14 amino acids. The CDR3 DNA follows: TGTGCCAGCCACGGGACTAGCGAAACAGATACGCAGTATTTT. This gives the protein CASHGTSETDTQYF.

The chain couples TRBV12-5 to TRBJ1-1; D is uncertain. V lost 5 bases to trimming and J lost 8 bases, with 15 bases between them. CDR1 and CDR2 (germline): LGHNT, FRNRAP. The CDR3 has 13 amino acids. CDR3 coding DNA: TGTGCTAGTGGTCCCCCCTGGGAAAAGGAAGCTTTCTTT. It specifies CASGPPWEKEAFF.

This chain connects TRBV20-1 to TRBJ2-3, with 10 bases lining up with TRBD2. Per germline, CDR1 DFQATT and CDR2 SNEGSKA (reference sequence). The CDR3 is 15 amino acids. The V segment lost 3 bases and the J segment 6 bases; nucleotides outside the gene matches: 9. CDR3 residues: CSASRASGSGDTQYF. CDR3 nucleotide sequence: TGCAGTGCTAGTCGAGCTAGCGGGAGCGGGGATACGCAGTATTTT.

This clonotype was observed a handful of times. The V gene is TRBV6-5, the J gene TRBJ2-7; no firm D call. This CDR3 contains 13 residues. Germline V gene lookup returns CDR1 MNHEY and CDR2 SVGAGI. The V and J ends lost 10 bases and 3 bases respectively, with 16 bases between them. CDR3 DNA: TGTGCCACCGCCGTGAGCTTAGTCTACGAGCAGTACTTC. It yields the protein CATAVSLVYEQYF.

This chain connects TRBV6-5 to TRBJ1-2, with 7 bases matching TRBD1. The CDR3 covers 15 residues. Germline V CDR1 and CDR2: MNHEY, SVGAGI. J was trimmed by 8 bases and V by 5 bases; bases with no gene match: 14. CDR3 DNA sequence: TGTGCCAGCAGTCGAAAAATGGACAGGTGGATAGGCTACACCTTC. Amino acids: CASSRKMDRWIGYTF.

The J gene is TRBJ2-3, the V gene TRBV20-1, with TRBD2 matching 8 bases. This CDR3 comprises 15 residues. CDR1 DFQATT and CDR2 SNEGSKA come from the germline V gene (reference sequence). Germline trimming cut 6 bases from V and 6 bases from J; bases unmatched to any gene: 14. In DNA form, the CDR3 reads TGCAGTGCCACGACGGGGGGGACCCCAATGGATACGCAGTATTTT. It translates to CSATTGGTPMDTQYF.

The chain links TRBV28 to TRBJ2-7; D could derive from TRBD1 or TRBD2 (5 bases each). The germline CDR1 and CDR2 sequences are MDHEN and SYDVKM. The length of the CDR3 is 14 residues. Trimming stripped 3 bases from V and 3 bases from J, with 12 bases between. This CDR3 reads CASSLGVTIYEQYF. CDR3 coding DNA: TGTGCCAGCAGTTTGGGGGTTACAATCTACGAGCAGTACTTC.

This clonotype appeared many times. The chain joins TRBV7-2 to TRBJ2-1; 11 nucleotides match TRBD1. The CDR3 is 17 amino acids. V gave up 4 bases and J gave up 6 bases; unmatched junction bases: 11. CDR1 SGHTA and CDR2 FQGNSA come from the germline V gene. CDR3 DNA: TGTGCCAGCAGCTCATCCTTCGGGACAGGGGGGATCAATGAGCAGTTCTTC. It is translated as CASSSSFGTGGINEQFF.

This clonotype occurred many times. V usage is TRBV12-3 or TRBV12-4 and J usage is TRBJ1-3; D is undetermined. This CDR3 is 12 amino acids long. V was cut by 6 bases and J by 4 bases, with 7 bases left in between. The CDR3 sequence is CASSSLGNTIYF. The CDR3 DNA follows: TGTGCCAGCAGCTCTCTGGGAAACACCATATATTTT.

The rearrangement uses TRBV18 and TRBJ2-7; D gene ambiguous. Deletions cut 0 bases from V and 1 base from J, with 7 bases between. The length of the CDR3 is 14 residues. Looked up from germline, CDR1 is KGHSH and CDR2 is LQKENI. The CDR3 loop is CASSPPDGSYEQYF. The CDR3 region has the DNA TGTGCCAGCTCACCACCGGACGGATCCTACGAGCAGTACTTC.

This clonotype has more than one count but fewer than ten. J is TRBJ2-3 and V is TRBV9; a possible D gene is TRBD2 (6 bases). Germline CDR1 and CDR2: SGDLS and YYNGEE. This CDR3 has 15 amino acids. Trimming cost V 1 base and J 0 bases, with 9 bases left between them. CDR3 amino acids: CASSVQTRSTDTQYF. CDR3 DNA: TGTGCCAGCAGCGTACAGACTAGGAGCACAGATACGCAGTATTTT. The entire variable domain, with the rest obtained from reference TRBV9 and TRBJ2-3, is as follows: DSGVTQTPKHLITATGQRVTLRCSPRSGDLSVYWYQQSLDQGLQFLIQYYNGEERAKGNILERFSAQQFPDLHSELNLSSLELGDSALYFCASSVQTRSTDTQYFGPGTRLTVL.